This is a list of T cell receptor beta chains from one sample in a study of T cells in Graves' hyperthyroidism and ophthalmopathy. A single record per CDR3 protein comes from TCRdb applying MiXCR to the multiplex PCR reads. The sample holds 600,000 or so distinct CDR3 sequences, more than 13% seen once. The sequencing input was blood. The receptors originated from a young woman with Graves' ophthalmopathy. The CDR3 runs from the conserved cysteine through the conserved F or W. Fields, in order: V gene, clone size, D gene, J gene, CDR3 DNA, CDR3 protein. The D gene is left open where the match is weak. Clone sizes are given selectively: once, few, many, or a class where the clone is expanded.

V gene: TRBV30; clone size: many; D gene: TRBD1; J gene: TRBJ1-5; CDR3 DNA: TGTGCCTGGACCGGGACAGAGAGCAATCAGCCCCAGCATTTT; CDR3 protein: CAWTGTESNQPQHF
V gene: TRBV6-5; clone size: -; D gene: -; J gene: TRBJ1-3; CDR3 DNA: TGTGCCAGCAGTTACTCCGACGCAAGCTCTGGAAACACCATATATTTT; CDR3 protein: CASSYSDASSGNTIYF
V gene: TRBV28; clone size: many; D gene: -; J gene: TRBJ1-1; CDR3 DNA: TGTGCCAGCCAAATTCCGGGCATGAACACTGAAGCTTTCTTT; CDR3 protein: CASQIPGMNTEAFF
V gene: TRBV4-1; clone size: few; D gene: -; J gene: TRBJ1-2; CDR3 DNA: TGCGCCAGCAGCCAAGGAAGGGCAGGAAACTATGGCTACACCTTC; CDR3 protein: CASSQGRAGNYGYTF
V gene: TRBV6-6; clone size: many; D gene: -; J gene: TRBJ2-1; CDR3 DNA: TGTGCCAGCAGTTACTCCGGTGATGAGCAGTTCTTC; CDR3 protein: CASSYSGDEQFF
V gene: TRBV7-9; clone size: many; D gene: -; J gene: TRBJ1-2; CDR3 DNA: TGTGCCAGCAGCGGCAGACTCTCACCCGACTATGGCTACACCTTC; CDR3 protein: CASSGRLSPDYGYTF
V gene: TRBV9; clone size: many; D gene: TRBD2; J gene: TRBJ2-1; CDR3 DNA: TGTGCCAGCAGTCGGACTAGCGGGGACTACAATGAGCAGTTCTTC; CDR3 protein: CASSRTSGDYNEQFF
V gene: TRBV24-1; clone size: -; D gene: -; J gene: TRBJ1-2; CDR3 DNA: TGTGCCACCAGTGAATTCCAGGGAAGGGGCTACACCTTC; CDR3 protein: CATSEFQGRGYTF
V gene: TRBV24-1; clone size: -; D gene: -; J gene: TRBJ2-7; CDR3 DNA: TGTGCCACCAGTGATCCAGGAGACGGGGGCGCCTACGAGCAGTACTTC; CDR3 protein: CATSDPGDGGAYEQYF
V gene: TRBV7-2; clone size: many; D gene: -; J gene: TRBJ1-1; CDR3 DNA: TGTGCTTGGGGGAGGGGGGGACTGAACACTGAAGCTTTCTTT; CDR3 protein: CAWGRGGLNTEAFF
V gene: TRBV7-9; clone size: many; D gene: -; J gene: TRBJ2-1; CDR3 DNA: TGTGCCAGCGGCGGCAATGAGCAGTTCTTC; CDR3 protein: CASGGNEQFF
V gene: TRBV28; clone size: many; D gene: TRBD1; J gene: TRBJ2-3; CDR3 DNA: TGTGCCAGCAGTTTAGGGACAGGGGGTTGGGATACGCAGTATTTT; CDR3 protein: CASSLGTGGWDTQYF
V gene: TRBV9; clone size: many; D gene: TRBD2; J gene: TRBJ2-7; CDR3 DNA: TGTGCCAGCAGTGTTGGCGGGAGTTCCTACGAGCAGTACTTC; CDR3 protein: CASSVGGSSYEQYF
V gene: TRBV5-1; clone size: many; D gene: TRBD2; J gene: TRBJ2-1; CDR3 DNA: TGCGCCAGCAGCCACCTAGCGGGAGACGTCAGTGAGCAGTTCTTC; CDR3 protein: CASSHLAGDVSEQFF
V gene: TRBV7-3; clone size: few; D gene: -; J gene: TRBJ1-1; CDR3 DNA: TGTGCCAGCGGGGGGGGGGCGAACACTGAAGCTTTCTTT; CDR3 protein: CASGGGANTEAFF
V gene: TRBV6-5; clone size: many; D gene: -; J gene: TRBJ2-5; CDR3 DNA: TGTGCCAGCAGTTACACCCAGGGGGGGGCCCAGTACTTC; CDR3 protein: CASSYTQGGAQYF
V gene: TRBV11-1; clone size: many; D gene: -; J gene: TRBJ2-2; CDR3 DNA: TGTGCCAGCAGCGGAGGGAGAACCGGGGAGCTGTTTTTT; CDR3 protein: CASSGGRTGELFF
V gene: TRBV12-3/TRBV12-4; clone size: many; D gene: -; J gene: TRBJ1-2; CDR3 DNA: TGTGCCAGCAGTTCTGTCTGGCATGGCTACACCTTC; CDR3 protein: CASSSVWHGYTF
V gene: TRBV28; clone size: many; D gene: TRBD1; J gene: TRBJ1-2; CDR3 DNA: TGTGCCAGCACTTTGACAGGGGATGGCTACACCTTC; CDR3 protein: CASTLTGDGYTF
V gene: TRBV6-2/TRBV6-3; clone size: many; D gene: TRBD2; J gene: TRBJ2-1; CDR3 DNA: TGTGCCAGCAGTTATCCCCCCGGGAGGGAAGGCTACAATGAGCAGTTCTTC; CDR3 protein: CASSYPPGREGYNEQFF
V gene: TRBV24-1; clone size: many; D gene: TRBD2; J gene: TRBJ2-1; CDR3 DNA: TGTGCCACCAGTGACGGACGCCCTAGCGGGAGTATGTACAATGAGCAGTTCTTC; CDR3 protein: CATSDGRPSGSMYNEQFF
V gene: TRBV30; clone size: many; D gene: -; J gene: TRBJ2-3; CDR3 DNA: TGTGCCTGGAGCGGGGGAGAAGATACGCAGTATTTT; CDR3 protein: CAWSGGEDTQYF
V gene: TRBV30; clone size: few; D gene: TRBD1; J gene: TRBJ1-2; CDR3 DNA: TGTGCCTGGAGCCCCGGGACAGGTGGAGGGTATGGCTACACCTTC; CDR3 protein: CAWSPGTGGGYGYTF
V gene: TRBV7-8; clone size: few; D gene: TRBD2; J gene: TRBJ2-5; CDR3 DNA: TGTGCCAGCAGCCCTGAGCGGGACCTCCAGTACTTC; CDR3 protein: CASSPERDLQYF
V gene: TRBV11-1; clone size: many; D gene: TRBD2; J gene: TRBJ2-7; CDR3 DNA: TGTGCCAGTCTAGGCGGGGGTGCCTACCTGGACAAGTCCTACGAGCAGTACTTC; CDR3 protein: CASLGGGAYLDKSYEQYF
V gene: TRBV27; clone size: many; D gene: -; J gene: TRBJ1-5; CDR3 DNA: TGTGCCAGCAGTTTGCCCCGAGAAGGTCCATATAGCAATCAGCCCCAGCATTTT; CDR3 protein: CASSLPREGPYSNQPQHF
V gene: TRBV7-9; clone size: many; D gene: TRBD2; J gene: TRBJ2-3; CDR3 DNA: TGTGCCAGCAGCTCACTAGCGATGGTTGCAGATACGCAGTATTTT; CDR3 protein: CASSSLAMVADTQYF
V gene: TRBV5-8; clone size: -; D gene: -; J gene: TRBJ2-7; CDR3 DNA: TGTGCCAGCAGCTTTCTCGTGGGAGGCGGCTACGAGCAGTACTTC; CDR3 protein: CASSFLVGGGYEQYF
V gene: TRBV2; clone size: many; D gene: -; J gene: TRBJ2-1; CDR3 DNA: TGTGCCAGCAGGCTCATGACAGGTCCAAGCTCCTACAATGAGCAGTTCTTC; CDR3 protein: CASRLMTGPSSYNEQFF
V gene: TRBV13; clone size: many; D gene: -; J gene: TRBJ2-7; CDR3 DNA: TGTGCCAGCAGCTTACAAAGCAGGGGTAGGTCCTACGAGCAGTACTTC; CDR3 protein: CASSLQSRGRSYEQYF
V gene: TRBV7-9; clone size: few; D gene: TRBD1; J gene: TRBJ2-1; CDR3 DNA: TGTGCCAGCAGCGTCCCCGAGACGGACAGGAAAGGGTTCTTC; CDR3 protein: CASSVPETDRKGFF
V gene: TRBV30; clone size: many; D gene: TRBD1; J gene: TRBJ2-7; CDR3 DNA: TGTGCCTGGACCCCGCCAGGGGGCAGCTACGAGCAGTACTTC; CDR3 protein: CAWTPPGGSYEQYF
V gene: TRBV28; clone size: many; D gene: TRBD2; J gene: TRBJ2-2; CDR3 DNA: TGTGCCAGCAGTCCGACCGGACTAGCGGGAACGAACACCGGGGAGCTGTTTTTT; CDR3 protein: CASSPTGLAGTNTGELFF
V gene: TRBV7-2; clone size: many; D gene: -; J gene: TRBJ1-1; CDR3 DNA: TGTGCCAGCAGCTTAGGGGGGGCAGGGTTCACTGAAGCTTTCTTT; CDR3 protein: CASSLGGAGFTEAFF